This T cell receptor beta chain was sequenced for a study of early T cells in non-severe SARS-CoV-2 infection. Germline V lookup: CDR1 SGHTA, CDR2 FQGNSA. V trimming: 1 base; J trimming: 10 bases; junction bases outside the gene matches: 6. The CDR3 spans 15 residues. This clonotype was seen a handful of times. TCRdb passed the 5' RACE reads through MiXCR, listing each CDR3 protein once. The table records tens of thousands of distinct CDR3 sequences, around 7% of them present only once. This receptor was identified in an adult who was a healthcare worker with PCR-confirmed SARS-CoV-2 infection or an uninfected control (not recorded which). V gene TRBV7-2 combines with J gene TRBJ1-6; 8 nucleotides match TRBD1. The source was whole blood, collected at baseline. The CDR3 nucleotides are TGTGCCAGCAGCTTAGTCGGACAGGGCGGGTCACCCCTCCACTTT. As protein: CASSLVGQGGSPLHF.